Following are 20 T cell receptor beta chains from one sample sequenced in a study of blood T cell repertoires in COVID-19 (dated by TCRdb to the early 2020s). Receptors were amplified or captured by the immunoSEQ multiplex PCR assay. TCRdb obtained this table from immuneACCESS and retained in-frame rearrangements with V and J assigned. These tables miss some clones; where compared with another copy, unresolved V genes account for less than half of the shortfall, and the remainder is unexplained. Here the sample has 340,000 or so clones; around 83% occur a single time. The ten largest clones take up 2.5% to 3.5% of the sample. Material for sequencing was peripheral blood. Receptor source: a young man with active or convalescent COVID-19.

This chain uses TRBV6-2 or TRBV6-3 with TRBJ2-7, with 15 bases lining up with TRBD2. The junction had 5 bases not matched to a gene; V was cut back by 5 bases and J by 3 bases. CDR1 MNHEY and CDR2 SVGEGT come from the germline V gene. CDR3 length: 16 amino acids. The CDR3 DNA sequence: TGTGCCAGCAGTCGAGGGACTAGCGGGGGGCACTACGAGCAGTACTTC. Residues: CASSRGTSGGHYEQYF.

CDR3 nucleotide sequence: TGTGCCAGCAGTTCCCTAGGGGGGACTATTGGGCAAGAGACCCAGTACTTC. This sequence encodes CASSSLGGTIGQETQYF. The chain carries TRBV27 and TRBJ2-5; possible D gene TRBD2, 7 bases. This CDR3 region has 17 residues. The germline V gene has CDR1 MNHEY and CDR2 SMNVEV (reference sequence). Trimming took off 4 bases at V and 2 bases at J, with 20 bases between the two ends.

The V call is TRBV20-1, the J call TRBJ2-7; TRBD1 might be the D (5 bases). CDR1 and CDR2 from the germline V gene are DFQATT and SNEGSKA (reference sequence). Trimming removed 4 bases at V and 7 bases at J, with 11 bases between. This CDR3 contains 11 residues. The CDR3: CSAIVGREQYF. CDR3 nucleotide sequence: TGCAGTGCTATAGTGGGGCGAGAGCAGTACTTC.

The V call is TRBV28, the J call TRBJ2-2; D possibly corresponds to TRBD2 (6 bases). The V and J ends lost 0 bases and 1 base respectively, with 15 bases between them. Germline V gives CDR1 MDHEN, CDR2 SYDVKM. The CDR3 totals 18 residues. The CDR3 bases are TGTGCCAGCAGTTTATGGGGTTTCGGGAGAAAGAACACCGGGGAGCTGTTTTTT. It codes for CASSLWGFGRKNTGELFF. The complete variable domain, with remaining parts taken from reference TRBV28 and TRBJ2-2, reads DVKVTQSSRYLVKRTGEKVFLECVQDMDHENMFWYRQDPGLGLRLIYFSYDVKMKEKGDIPEGYSVSREKKERFSLILESASTNQTSMYLCASSLWGFGRKNTGELFFGEGSRLTVL.

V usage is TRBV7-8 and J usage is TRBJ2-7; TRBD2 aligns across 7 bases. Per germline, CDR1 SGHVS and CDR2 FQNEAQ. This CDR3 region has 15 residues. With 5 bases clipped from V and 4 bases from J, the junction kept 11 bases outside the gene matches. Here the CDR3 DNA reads TGTGCCAGCAGCCCGGCGTGGGGGACTACATACGAGCAGTACTTC. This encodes CASSPAWGTTYEQYF.

In DNA, the CDR3 is TGTGCCAGCAGTGCAGCCAGGGTGGGAAACACCATATATTTT. Translated: CASSAARVGNTIYF. The rearrangement uses TRBV2 and TRBJ1-3; weak D call: TRBD1 (5 bases). This CDR3 has 14 amino acids. Germline lookup yields CDR1 SNHLY and CDR2 FYNNEI. Trimming pared 4 bases from V and 4 bases from J, leaving 11 bases between.

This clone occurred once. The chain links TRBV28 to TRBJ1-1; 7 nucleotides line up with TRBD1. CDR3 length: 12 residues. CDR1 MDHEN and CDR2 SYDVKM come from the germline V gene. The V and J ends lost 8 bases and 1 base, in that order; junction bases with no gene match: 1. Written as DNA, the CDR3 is TGTGCCAGCCGACAGGGGAACACTGAAGCTTTCTTT. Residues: CASRQGNTEAFF.

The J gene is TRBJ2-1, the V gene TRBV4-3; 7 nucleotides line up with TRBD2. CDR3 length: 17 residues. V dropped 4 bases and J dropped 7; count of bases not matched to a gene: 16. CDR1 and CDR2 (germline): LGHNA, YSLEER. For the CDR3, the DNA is TGCGCCAGCAGCCTCCGGGGTATGGCGGGAGTGGGAAATGAGCAGTTCTTC. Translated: CASSLRGMAGVGNEQFF.

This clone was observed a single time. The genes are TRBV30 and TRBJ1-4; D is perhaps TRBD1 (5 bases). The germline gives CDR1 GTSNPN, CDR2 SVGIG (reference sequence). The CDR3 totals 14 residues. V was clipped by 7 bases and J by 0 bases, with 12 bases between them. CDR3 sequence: CASAGLATNEKLFF. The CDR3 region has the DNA TGTGCCTCCGCGGGACTTGCAACTAATGAAAAACTGTTTTTT.

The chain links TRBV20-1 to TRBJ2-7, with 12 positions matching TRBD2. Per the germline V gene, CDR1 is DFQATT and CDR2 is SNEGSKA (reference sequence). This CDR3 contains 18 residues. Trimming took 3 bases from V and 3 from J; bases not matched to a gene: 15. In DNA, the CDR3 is TGCAGTGCTAGTTCCCAGACCAGATCTAGCGGGAGGGACTACGAGCAGTACTTC. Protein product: CSASSQTRSSGRDYEQYF.

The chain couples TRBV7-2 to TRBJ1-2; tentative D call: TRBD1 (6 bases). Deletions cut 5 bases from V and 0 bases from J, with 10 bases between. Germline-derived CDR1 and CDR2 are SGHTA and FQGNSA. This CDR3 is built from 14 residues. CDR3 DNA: TGTGCCAGCAGCGCGGACAGCTCTAACTATGGCTACACCTTC. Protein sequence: CASSADSSNYGYTF.

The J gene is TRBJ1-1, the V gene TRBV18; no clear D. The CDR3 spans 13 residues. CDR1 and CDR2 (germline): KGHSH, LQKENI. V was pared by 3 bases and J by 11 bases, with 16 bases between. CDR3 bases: TGTGCCAGCTCACCTACATTTGAGGCAGCGGCTTTCTTT. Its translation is CASSPTFEAAAFF. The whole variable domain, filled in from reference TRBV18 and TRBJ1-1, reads NAGVMQNPRHLVRRRGQEARLRCSPMKGHSHVYWYRQLPEEGLKFMVYLQKENIIDESGMPKERFSAEFPKEGPSILRIQQVVRGDSAAYFCASSPTFEAAAFFGQGTRLTVV.

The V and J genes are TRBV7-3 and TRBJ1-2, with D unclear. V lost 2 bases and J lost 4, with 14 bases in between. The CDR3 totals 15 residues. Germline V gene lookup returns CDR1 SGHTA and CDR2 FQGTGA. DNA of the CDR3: TGTGCCAGCAGCTTAGATCCCGGAGGCGTCTATGGCTACACCTTC. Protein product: CASSLDPGGVYGYTF.

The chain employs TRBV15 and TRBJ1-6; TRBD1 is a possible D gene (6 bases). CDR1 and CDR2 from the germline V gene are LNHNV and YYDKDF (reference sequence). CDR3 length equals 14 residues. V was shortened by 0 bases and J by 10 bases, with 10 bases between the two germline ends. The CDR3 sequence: CATSRDRGRSPLHF. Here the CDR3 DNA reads TGTGCCACCAGCAGAGACAGGGGCCGGTCACCCCTCCACTTT.

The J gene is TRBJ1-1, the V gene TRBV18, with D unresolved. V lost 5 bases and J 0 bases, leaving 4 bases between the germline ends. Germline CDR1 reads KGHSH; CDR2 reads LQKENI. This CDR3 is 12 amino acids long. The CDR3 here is CASSSMNTEAFF. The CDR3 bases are TGTGCCAGCTCATCCATGAACACTGAAGCTTTCTTT.

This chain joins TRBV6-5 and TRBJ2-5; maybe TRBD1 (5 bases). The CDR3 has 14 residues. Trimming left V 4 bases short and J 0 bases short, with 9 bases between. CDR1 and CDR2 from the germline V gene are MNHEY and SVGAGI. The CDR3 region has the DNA TGTGCCAGCAGTTTAGGACATCACCAAGAGACCCAGTACTTC. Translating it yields CASSLGHHQETQYF.

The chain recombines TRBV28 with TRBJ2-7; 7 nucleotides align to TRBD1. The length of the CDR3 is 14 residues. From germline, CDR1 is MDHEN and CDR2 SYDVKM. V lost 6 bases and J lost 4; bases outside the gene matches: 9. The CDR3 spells CASRKSEGQYEQYF. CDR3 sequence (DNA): TGTGCCAGCAGGAAGTCCGAGGGACAGTACGAGCAGTACTTC.

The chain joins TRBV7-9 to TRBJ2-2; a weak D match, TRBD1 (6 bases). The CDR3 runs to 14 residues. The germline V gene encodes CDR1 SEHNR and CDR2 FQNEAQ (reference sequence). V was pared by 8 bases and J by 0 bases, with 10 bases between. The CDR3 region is CASGRTANTGELFF. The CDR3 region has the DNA TGTGCCAGCGGACGGACAGCGAACACCGGGGAGCTGTTTTTT.

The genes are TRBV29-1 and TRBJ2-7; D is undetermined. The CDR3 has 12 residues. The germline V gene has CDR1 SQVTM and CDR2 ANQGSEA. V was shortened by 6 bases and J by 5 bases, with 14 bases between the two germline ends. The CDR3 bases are TGCAGCGTAATTACGTTTCGGGACGAGCAGTACTTC. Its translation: CSVITFRDEQYF.

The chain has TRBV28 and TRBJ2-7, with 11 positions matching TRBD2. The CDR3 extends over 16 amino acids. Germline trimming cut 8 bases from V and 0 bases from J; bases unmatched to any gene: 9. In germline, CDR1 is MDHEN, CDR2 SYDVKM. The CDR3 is CASQSLAGGFSYEQYF. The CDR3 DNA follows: TGTGCCAGCCAGTCTCTAGCGGGAGGTTTCTCCTACGAGCAGTACTTC.